These T cell receptor beta chains were read from a single sample in a study of cytomegalovirus exposure and HLA in healthy donors. Assay: immunoSEQ multiplex PCR; the TCRdb copy retains only in-frame clones and omits some. The sample lists about 120,000 clones, 60% to 80% seen once, with about 2% in the top ten. The source material was PBMCs. These receptors were obtained from a human donor in good health. Each CDR3 is given with its conserved first and last residue. Fields, in order: V gene, D gene, clone size, J gene, CDR3 protein, CDR3 DNA. A D gene is named only where the DNA matches it firmly. The size field is filled for only some rows; it gives once, few, many or a size class.

v_call: TRBV7-9
d_call: TRBD1
clone_size: few
j_call: TRBJ2-2
cdr3_aa: CASRRRPGQGPQGGELFF
cdr3_nt: TGTGCCAGCAGGAGACGACCGGGACAGGGACCCCAGGGCGGGGAGCTGTTTTTT

v_call: TRBV19
d_call: TRBD1
clone_size: -
j_call: TRBJ1-2
cdr3_aa: CASSIQQGARGYTF
cdr3_nt: TGTGCCAGTAGTATACAACAGGGGGCGCGGGGCTACACCTTC

v_call: TRBV10-2
d_call: -
clone_size: -
j_call: TRBJ2-4
cdr3_aa: CASSESARAKNIQYF
cdr3_nt: TGCGCCAGCAGTGAATCCGCGCGCGCCAAAAACATTCAGTACTTC

v_call: TRBV6-6
d_call: TRBD2
clone_size: -
j_call: TRBJ2-1
cdr3_aa: CASRGRAQDEQFF
cdr3_nt: TGTGCCAGCCGGGGGAGGGCCCAAGATGAGCAGTTCTTC

v_call: TRBV5-1
d_call: TRBD1
clone_size: -
j_call: TRBJ1-2
cdr3_aa: CASSWGQGTNYGYTF
cdr3_nt: TGCGCCAGCAGCTGGGGACAGGGGACCAACTATGGCTACACCTTC

v_call: TRBV11-2
d_call: -
clone_size: -
j_call: TRBJ2-7
cdr3_aa: CASSLIATGLFSSEQYF
cdr3_nt: TGTGCCAGCAGCTTAATTGCGACAGGCCTATTCTCGTCCGAGCAGTACTTC

v_call: TRBV27
d_call: TRBD2
clone_size: -
j_call: TRBJ2-3
cdr3_aa: CASRMGLVADTQYF
cdr3_nt: TGTGCCAGCAGGATGGGACTAGTGGCAGATACGCAGTATTTT

v_call: TRBV7-2
d_call: -
clone_size: -
j_call: TRBJ1-5
cdr3_aa: CASSPSIDQPQHF
cdr3_nt: TGTGCCAGCAGCCCGTCGATAGATCAGCCCCAGCATTTT

v_call: TRBV6-6
d_call: -
clone_size: -
j_call: TRBJ2-7
cdr3_aa: CASSSYGGSRYEQYF
cdr3_nt: TGTGCCAGCAGTTCCTACGGGGGAAGTAGGTACGAGCAGTACTTC

v_call: TRBV29-1
d_call: -
clone_size: -
j_call: TRBJ1-1
cdr3_aa: CSCRTGNKTEAFF
cdr3_nt: TGCAGCTGCCGGACGGGGAATAAGACTGAAGCTTTCTTT

v_call: TRBV10-2
d_call: -
clone_size: -
j_call: TRBJ1-1
cdr3_aa: CASSETGTEAFF
cdr3_nt: TGCGCCAGCAGTGAGACAGGAACTGAAGCTTTCTTT

v_call: TRBV27
d_call: TRBD1
clone_size: -
j_call: TRBJ2-7
cdr3_aa: CASSLRDRGYEQYF
cdr3_nt: TGTGCCAGCAGTTTAAGGGACAGGGGATACGAGCAGTACTTC

v_call: TRBV4-1
d_call: TRBD1
clone_size: -
j_call: TRBJ1-6
cdr3_aa: CASSTMTGGHSPLHF
cdr3_nt: TGCGCCAGCAGCACCATGACAGGGGGTCATTCACCCCTCCACTTT

v_call: TRBV9
d_call: -
clone_size: -
j_call: TRBJ2-1
cdr3_aa: CASSPTEGPNYNEQFF
cdr3_nt: TGTGCCAGCAGCCCTACGGAGGGGCCCAACTACAATGAGCAGTTCTTC

v_call: TRBV7-6
d_call: -
clone_size: -
j_call: TRBJ1-6
cdr3_aa: CASSLGLGGDNSPLHF
cdr3_nt: TGTGCCAGCAGCTTGGGTCTTGGCGGGGATAATTCACCCCTCCACTTT

v_call: TRBV28
d_call: -
clone_size: few
j_call: TRBJ2-7
cdr3_aa: CASSLSQGDEQYF
cdr3_nt: TGTGCCAGCAGTTTGTCCCAGGGCGACGAGCAGTACTTC

v_call: TRBV28
d_call: TRBD1
clone_size: -
j_call: TRBJ2-7
cdr3_aa: CASTQRRGSSYEQYF
cdr3_nt: TGTGCCAGCACCCAACGCAGGGGGAGCTCCTACGAGCAGTACTTC

v_call: TRBV6-5
d_call: -
clone_size: -
j_call: TRBJ2-1
cdr3_aa: CASSYVGPRGSEQFF
cdr3_nt: TGTGCCAGCAGTTACGTGGGCCCTAGGGGTAGTGAGCAGTTCTTC

v_call: TRBV19
d_call: -
clone_size: -
j_call: TRBJ2-7
cdr3_aa: CASTPRDWSASYEQYF
cdr3_nt: TGTGCCAGTACCCCTCGGGACTGGTCGGCCTCCTACGAGCAGTACTTC

v_call: TRBV12-5
d_call: TRBD2
clone_size: -
j_call: TRBJ2-1
cdr3_aa: CASGLVLTSGGERFF
cdr3_nt: TGTGCTAGTGGTTTGGTACTGACTAGCGGGGGGGAGAGGTTCTTC

v_call: TRBV2
d_call: TRBD1
clone_size: -
j_call: TRBJ1-2
cdr3_aa: CASSRDRGTDGYTF
cdr3_nt: TGTGCCAGCAGCAGGGACAGGGGGACGGATGGCTACACCTTC

v_call: TRBV28
d_call: -
clone_size: few
j_call: TRBJ2-5
cdr3_aa: CASSPSGMGAQETQYF
cdr3_nt: TGTGCCAGCAGCCCGTCCGGGATGGGGGCCCAAGAGACCCAGTACTTC

v_call: TRBV27
d_call: -
clone_size: -
j_call: TRBJ1-1
cdr3_aa: CASSLSSGGTEAFF
cdr3_nt: TGTGCCAGCAGTTTATCGAGCGGGGGTACTGAAGCTTTCTTT

v_call: TRBV30
d_call: -
clone_size: -
j_call: TRBJ2-5
cdr3_aa: CAWTPGETQYF
cdr3_nt: TGTGCCTGGACTCCCGGTGAGACCCAGTACTTC

v_call: TRBV13
d_call: TRBD1
clone_size: -
j_call: TRBJ1-2
cdr3_aa: CASSQGGFKAGYTF
cdr3_nt: TGTGCCAGCAGCCAGGGGGGATTTAAAGCTGGCTACACCTTC

v_call: TRBV29-1
d_call: -
clone_size: few
j_call: TRBJ1-2
cdr3_aa: CSVTPRQVYGYTF
cdr3_nt: TGCAGCGTAACACCGAGACAGGTCTATGGCTACACCTTC

v_call: TRBV5-1
d_call: -
clone_size: few
j_call: TRBJ2-1
cdr3_aa: CASSLSNNEQFF
cdr3_nt: TGCGCCAGCAGCCTCAGTAACAATGAGCAGTTCTTC

v_call: TRBV9
d_call: -
clone_size: -
j_call: TRBJ2-3
cdr3_aa: CASSPLIAPSTDTQYF
cdr3_nt: TGTGCCAGCAGCCCTTTAATAGCGCCTAGCACAGATACGCAGTATTTT

v_call: TRBV7-2
d_call: TRBD1
clone_size: -
j_call: TRBJ2-7
cdr3_aa: CASSERQGPYEQYF
cdr3_nt: TGTGCCAGCAGCGAAAGACAGGGACCCTACGAGCAGTACTTC

v_call: TRBV5-1
d_call: -
clone_size: once
j_call: TRBJ2-3
cdr3_aa: CASSTYSTNTQYF
cdr3_nt: TGCGCCAGCAGCACCTATAGCACAAATACGCAGTATTTT

v_call: TRBV28
d_call: -
clone_size: -
j_call: TRBJ2-1
cdr3_aa: CASTPAAGPKRQFF
cdr3_nt: TGTGCCAGCACCCCCGCAGCTGGGCCGAAACGGCAGTTCTTC

v_call: TRBV28
d_call: TRBD1
clone_size: few
j_call: TRBJ2-7
cdr3_aa: CASLTGEVGSFAGEQYF
cdr3_nt: TGTGCCAGCCTGACAGGGGAGGTGGGATCGTTCGCCGGCGAGCAGTACTTC

v_call: TRBV29-1
d_call: TRBD2
clone_size: -
j_call: TRBJ2-1
cdr3_aa: CSVPFGSGRRSSEQFF
cdr3_nt: TGCAGCGTGCCCTTCGGTAGCGGGAGACGGTCGAGTGAGCAGTTCTTC

v_call: TRBV29-1
d_call: -
clone_size: -
j_call: TRBJ2-1
cdr3_aa: CSVEVLNSSYNEQFF
cdr3_nt: TGCAGCGTTGAAGTCCTTAATAGCTCCTACAATGAGCAGTTCTTC

v_call: TRBV6-5
d_call: -
clone_size: few
j_call: TRBJ2-7
cdr3_aa: CASSTTGEQYF
cdr3_nt: TGTGCCAGCAGTACCACAGGGGAGCAGTACTTC

v_call: TRBV6-6
d_call: TRBD2
clone_size: -
j_call: TRBJ2-7
cdr3_aa: CASSYTTRLAGYEQYF
cdr3_nt: TGTGCCAGCAGTTACACTACCCGACTAGCGGGGTACGAGCAGTACTTC

v_call: TRBV7-3
d_call: -
clone_size: -
j_call: TRBJ1-1
cdr3_aa: CASSLGSTGEAFF
cdr3_nt: TGTGCCAGCAGCTTAGGCTCGACAGGAGAAGCTTTCTTT

v_call: TRBV29-1
d_call: -
clone_size: -
j_call: TRBJ1-1
cdr3_aa: CSAQGPTEAFF
cdr3_nt: TGCAGCGCCCAGGGGCCAACTGAAGCTTTCTTT

v_call: TRBV6-1
d_call: -
clone_size: -
j_call: TRBJ2-7
cdr3_aa: CASSDRALSYEQYF
cdr3_nt: TGTGCCAGCAGTGACAGGGCCCTCTCCTACGAGCAGTACTTC

v_call: TRBV5-4
d_call: -
clone_size: -
j_call: TRBJ1-1
cdr3_aa: CASSPGTREVTEAFF
cdr3_nt: TGTGCCAGCAGCCCTGGGACCAGGGAGGTTACTGAAGCTTTCTTT

v_call: TRBV7-2
d_call: TRBD1
clone_size: -
j_call: TRBJ1-5
cdr3_aa: CASSSTRTGGTGQPQHF
cdr3_nt: TGTGCCAGCAGCTCTACCCGGACAGGGGGCACGGGTCAGCCCCAGCATTTT

v_call: TRBV30
d_call: TRBD1
clone_size: once
j_call: TRBJ2-7
cdr3_aa: CAWTSGTGAHEQYF
cdr3_nt: TGTGCCTGGACCTCGGGGACAGGGGCCCACGAGCAGTACTTC

v_call: TRBV9
d_call: TRBD2
clone_size: once
j_call: TRBJ2-7
cdr3_aa: CASSVSSGSSYEQYF
cdr3_nt: TGTGCCAGCAGCGTATCCAGCGGGAGCTCCTACGAGCAGTACTTC

v_call: TRBV7-2
d_call: TRBD2
clone_size: -
j_call: TRBJ2-5
cdr3_aa: CASSLTGGAETQYF
cdr3_nt: TGTGCCAGCAGCCTAACGGGGGGAGCAGAGACCCAGTACTTC

v_call: TRBV7-9
d_call: -
clone_size: -
j_call: TRBJ1-1
cdr3_aa: CASSLVYEAFF
cdr3_nt: TGTGCCAGCAGCTTAGTATATGAAGCTTTCTTT

v_call: TRBV5-1
d_call: -
clone_size: -
j_call: TRBJ2-5
cdr3_aa: CASSLEPSQETQYF
cdr3_nt: TGCGCCAGCAGCTTGGAGCCTAGCCAAGAGACCCAGTACTTC

v_call: TRBV5-1
d_call: -
clone_size: -
j_call: TRBJ1-4
cdr3_aa: CASSLGGQGAEKLFF
cdr3_nt: TGCGCCAGCAGCTTGGGGGGGCAGGGAGCTGAAAAACTGTTTTTT

v_call: TRBV4-1
d_call: -
clone_size: -
j_call: TRBJ1-5
cdr3_aa: CASSQEGPWVSNQPQHF
cdr3_nt: TGCGCCAGCAGCCAAGAGGGCCCCTGGGTTAGCAATCAGCCCCAGCATTTT

v_call: TRBV27
d_call: TRBD1
clone_size: -
j_call: TRBJ1-5
cdr3_aa: CASRTGPQPQHF
cdr3_nt: TGTGCCAGCCGGACAGGGCCTCAGCCCCAGCATTTT

v_call: TRBV30
d_call: TRBD2
clone_size: -
j_call: TRBJ2-7
cdr3_aa: CAWRGGGRISEQYF
cdr3_nt: TGTGCCTGGAGGGGCGGGGGGCGAATCTCCGAGCAGTACTTC

v_call: TRBV5-1
d_call: -
clone_size: -
j_call: TRBJ1-2
cdr3_aa: CASSSTEGTHYGYTF
cdr3_nt: TGCGCCAGCAGTAGTACGGAGGGGACCCACTATGGCTACACCTTC

v_call: TRBV15
d_call: TRBD1
clone_size: -
j_call: TRBJ1-2
cdr3_aa: CATSTYGQGQGCTF
cdr3_nt: TGTGCCACCAGCACCTATGGACAGGGGCAGGGCTGCACCTTC

v_call: TRBV15
d_call: -
clone_size: -
j_call: TRBJ1-1
cdr3_aa: CATSRDQGSEAFF
cdr3_nt: TGTGCCACCAGCAGAGATCAGGGTTCTGAAGCTTTCTTT

v_call: TRBV7-9
d_call: TRBD2
clone_size: few
j_call: TRBJ2-3
cdr3_aa: CASSAGEVSTDTQYF
cdr3_nt: TGTGCCAGCAGTGCGGGGGAAGTAAGCACAGATACGCAGTATTTT